This TCR beta chain was observed in a study of T cells in Graves' hyperthyroidism and ophthalmopathy. PBMCs stemmed from less than 13 ml fresh peripheral blood. The source material, RNA transcripts, was used to amplify TCR beta CDR3 regions. TCR CDR3 regions were first amplified by RT-PCR with HTBI primers. MiXCR, run by TCRdb on the multiplex PCR reads, gives a single entry per CDR3 protein. The sample consists of about 250,000 distinct CDR3 sequences, around 22% of them appearing once. The ends were cut back, 4 bases at V and 8 bases at J, with 15 bases in the middle. The CDR3 has 14 amino acids. The V and J genes are TRBV12-3 or TRBV12-4 and TRBJ2-4; the D gene is possibly TRBD1 (6 bases). The receptor was derived from a man aged 30-40 years with Graves' ophthalmopathy. The specimen sequenced was blood. This chain's CDR3 is CASSSHGGSDIQYF. The DNA for the CDR3 is TGTGCCAGCAGTTCCCATGGGGGCTCGGACATTCAGTACTTC.